One T cell receptor (beta chain) is described in this entry. V lost 10 bases and J lost 2; bases outside the gene matches: 23. CDR3 length: 19 residues. In germline, CDR1 is SGHAT, CDR2 FQNNGV. The sample originates from a study of blood T cell repertoires in COVID-19. In the study overall: Both acute and convalescent COVID-19 samples were obtained from the United States, Italy and Spain. PBMCs, B-cell-depleted T cells, or T cells were the source of the cDNA or gDNA that made up the material.

Some clones are missing from TCRdb's copy, which holds only in-frame ones; the method was immunoSEQ multiplex PCR. Counted here are 200,000 to 250,000 clones, about 82% occurring once; the ten biggest clones make up about 9.1%. Participant-reported clinical history was the basis for cohort assignment. This clonotype was sampled from a woman aged 45-59 years with acute COVID-19. Input material: PBMCs or T cells enriched from blood (not recorded which). The rearrangement uses TRBV11-2 and TRBJ2-4; 7 bases map to TRBD1. The CDR3 sequence is CANQGNRHRGHSPKNIQYF. The CDR3 DNA follows: TGTGCCAACCAAGGGAATCGCCACAGGGGTCACTCCCCCAAAAACATTCAGTACTTC.